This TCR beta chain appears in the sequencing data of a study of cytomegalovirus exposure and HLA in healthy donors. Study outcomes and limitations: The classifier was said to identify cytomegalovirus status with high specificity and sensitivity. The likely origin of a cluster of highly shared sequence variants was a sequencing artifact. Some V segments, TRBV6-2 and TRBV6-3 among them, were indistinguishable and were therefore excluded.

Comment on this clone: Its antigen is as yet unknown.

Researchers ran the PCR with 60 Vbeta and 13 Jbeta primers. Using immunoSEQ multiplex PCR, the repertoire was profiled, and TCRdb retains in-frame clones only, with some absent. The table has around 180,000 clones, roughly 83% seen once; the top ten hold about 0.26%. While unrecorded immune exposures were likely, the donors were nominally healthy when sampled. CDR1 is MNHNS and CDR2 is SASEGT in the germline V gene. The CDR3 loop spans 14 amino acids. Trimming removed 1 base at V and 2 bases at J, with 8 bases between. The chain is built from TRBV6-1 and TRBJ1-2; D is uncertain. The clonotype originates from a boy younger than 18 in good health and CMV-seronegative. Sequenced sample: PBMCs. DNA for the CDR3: TGTGCCAGCAGTGAAGAGGGAGGGAACTATGGCTACACCTTC. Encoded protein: CASSEEGGNYGYTF.